This T cell receptor beta chain was documented in a study of cytomegalovirus exposure and HLA in healthy donors. Primers included in the PCR were 60 Vbeta and 13 Jbeta primers. As originally analysed: In a later analysis, about 11 million of 60 million to 80 million unique beta chains occurred in at least two donors. Only in-frame clones appear in the TCRdb table, and some are missing; sequencing was by immunoSEQ multiplex PCR. Clone size and the V and J calls come from that table; the DNA yielded D and trimming. The sample records some 140,000 clones, roughly 70% being singletons. Trimming removed 2 bases from V and 4 bases from J, with 12 bases in between. Germline assignment: CDR1 MNHEY and CDR2 SVGAGI. CDR3 length equals 14 residues. With regard to this clone: No antigen is known for it.

Study conclusions and caveats: The authors enumerated some 160 TCR beta chains as linked to cytomegalovirus.

The chain links TRBV6-5 to TRBJ2-7; D perhaps matches TRBD1 (7 bases). The source is a human donor in good health. The sequencing input was PBMCs. DNA of the CDR3: TGTGCCAGCAGTTACAGGGCAGGGGGGTACGAGCAGTACTTC. Translated: CASSYRAGGYEQYF.